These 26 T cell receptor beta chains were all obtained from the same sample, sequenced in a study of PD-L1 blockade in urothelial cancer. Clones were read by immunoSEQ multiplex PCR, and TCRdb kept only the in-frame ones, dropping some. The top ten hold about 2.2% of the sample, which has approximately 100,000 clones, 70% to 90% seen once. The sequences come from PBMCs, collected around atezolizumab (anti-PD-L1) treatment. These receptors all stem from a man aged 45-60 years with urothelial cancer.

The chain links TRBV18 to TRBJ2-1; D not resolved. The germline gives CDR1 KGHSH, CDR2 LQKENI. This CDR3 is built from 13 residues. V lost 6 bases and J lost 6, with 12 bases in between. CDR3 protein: CASSTSSGNEQFF. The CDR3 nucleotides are TGTGCCAGCTCGACCTCGTCGGGCAATGAGCAGTTCTTC.

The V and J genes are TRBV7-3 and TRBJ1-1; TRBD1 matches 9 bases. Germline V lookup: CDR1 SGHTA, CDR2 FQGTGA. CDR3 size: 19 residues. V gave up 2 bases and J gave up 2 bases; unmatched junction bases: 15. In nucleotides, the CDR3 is TGTGCCAGCAGCTTAGAGGTGGCTCGGGGACAGGGCCCAAACACTGAAGCTTTCTTT. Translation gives CASSLEVARGQGPNTEAFF.

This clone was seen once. The CDR3 DNA reads TGTGCCAGCAACCAACAGGGGGTTTGGGAAGAGACCCAGTACTTC. It codes for CASNQQGVWEETQYF. J is TRBJ2-5 and V is TRBV7-9, with TRBD1 identical over 8 bases. This CDR3 comprises 15 residues. Germline CDR1 SEHNR, CDR2 FQNEAQ (reference sequence). Losses at the gene ends were 7 bases for V and 3 bases for J; bases not matched to a gene: 10.

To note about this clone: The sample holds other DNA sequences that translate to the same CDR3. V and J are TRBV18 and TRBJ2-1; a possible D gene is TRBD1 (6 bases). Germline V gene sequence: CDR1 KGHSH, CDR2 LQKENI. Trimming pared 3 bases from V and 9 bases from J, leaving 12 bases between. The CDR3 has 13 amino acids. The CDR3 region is CASSPATGIEQFF. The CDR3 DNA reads TGTGCCAGCTCACCGGCTACAGGGATTGAGCAGTTCTTC.

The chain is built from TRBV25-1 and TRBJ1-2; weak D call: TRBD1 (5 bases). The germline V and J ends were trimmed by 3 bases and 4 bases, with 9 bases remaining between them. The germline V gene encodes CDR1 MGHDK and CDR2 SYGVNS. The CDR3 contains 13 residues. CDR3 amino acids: CASSDRRGYGYTF. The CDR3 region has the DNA TGTGCCAGCAGTGACAGGAGGGGCTATGGCTACACCTTC.

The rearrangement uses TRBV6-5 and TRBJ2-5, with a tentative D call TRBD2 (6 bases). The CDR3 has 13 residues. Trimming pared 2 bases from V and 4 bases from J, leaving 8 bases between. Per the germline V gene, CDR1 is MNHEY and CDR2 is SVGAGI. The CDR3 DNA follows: TGTGCCAGCAGTTACGCCGGGAGAGAGACCCAGTACTTC. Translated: CASSYAGRETQYF.

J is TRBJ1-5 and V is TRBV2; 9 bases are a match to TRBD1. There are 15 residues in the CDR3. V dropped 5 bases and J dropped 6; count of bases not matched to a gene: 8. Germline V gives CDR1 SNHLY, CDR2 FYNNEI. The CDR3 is CASSSGQGKSQPQHF. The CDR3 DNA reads TGTGCCAGCAGTTCGGGACAGGGAAAGAGTCAGCCCCAGCATTTT.

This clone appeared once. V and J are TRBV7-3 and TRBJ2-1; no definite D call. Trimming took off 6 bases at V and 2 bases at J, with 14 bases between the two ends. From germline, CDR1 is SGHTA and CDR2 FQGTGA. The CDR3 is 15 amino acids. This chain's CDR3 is CASSPGGPAYNEQFF. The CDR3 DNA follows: TGTGCCAGCAGTCCCGGTGGGCCGGCCTACAATGAGCAGTTCTTC.

In DNA form, the CDR3 reads TGTGCCAGCAGCAAGCAAATCGGACTAGCTGCGAATGAGCAGTTCTTC. It is translated as CASSKQIGLAANEQFF. The rearrangement uses TRBV27 and TRBJ2-1; 8 bases align to TRBD2. J gave up 7 bases and V 6 bases, and 14 bases lay outside the gene matches. The CDR3 sequence is 16 residues long. Germline-derived CDR1 and CDR2 are MNHEY and SMNVEV (reference sequence).

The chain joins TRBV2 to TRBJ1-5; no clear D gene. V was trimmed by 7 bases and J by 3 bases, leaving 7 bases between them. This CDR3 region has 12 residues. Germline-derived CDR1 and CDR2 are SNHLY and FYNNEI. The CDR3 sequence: CASTDSNQPQHF. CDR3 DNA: TGTGCCAGCACCGACTCCAATCAGCCCCAGCATTTT.

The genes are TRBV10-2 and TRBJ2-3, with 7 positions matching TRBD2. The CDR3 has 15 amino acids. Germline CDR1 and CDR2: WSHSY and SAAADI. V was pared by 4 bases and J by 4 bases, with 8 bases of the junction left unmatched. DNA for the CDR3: TGCGCCAGCAGTGCGGCGGGAGTCCAGGCAGATACGCAGTATTTT. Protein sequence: CASSAAGVQADTQYF.

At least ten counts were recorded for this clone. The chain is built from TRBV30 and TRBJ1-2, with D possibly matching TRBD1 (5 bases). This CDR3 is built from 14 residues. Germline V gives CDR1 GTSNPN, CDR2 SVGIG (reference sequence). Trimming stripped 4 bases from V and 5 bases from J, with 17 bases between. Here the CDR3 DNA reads TGTGCCTGGACCCCCGGGACGGGACTATATGGCTACACCTTC. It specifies CAWTPGTGLYGYTF.

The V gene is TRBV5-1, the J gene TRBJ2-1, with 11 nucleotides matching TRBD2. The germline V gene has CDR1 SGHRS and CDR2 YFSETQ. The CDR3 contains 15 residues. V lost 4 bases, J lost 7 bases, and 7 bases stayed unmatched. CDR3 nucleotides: TGCGCCAGCAGCCTGACTAGCGGGGCCAGTAATGAGCAGTTCTTC. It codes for CASSLTSGASNEQFF.

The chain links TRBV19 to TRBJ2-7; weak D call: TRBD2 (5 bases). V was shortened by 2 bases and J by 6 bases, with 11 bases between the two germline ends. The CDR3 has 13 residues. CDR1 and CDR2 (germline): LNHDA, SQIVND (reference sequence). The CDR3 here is CASSIPGIGEQYF. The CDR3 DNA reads TGTGCCAGTAGTATACCGGGAATTGGCGAGCAGTACTTC.

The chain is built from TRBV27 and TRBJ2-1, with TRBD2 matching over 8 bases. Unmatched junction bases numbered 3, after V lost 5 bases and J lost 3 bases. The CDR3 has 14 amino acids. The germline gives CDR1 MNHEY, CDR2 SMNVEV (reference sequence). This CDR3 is CASSKSGSYNEQFF. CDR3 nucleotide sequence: TGTGCCAGCAGTAAAAGCGGGAGCTACAATGAGCAGTTCTTC.

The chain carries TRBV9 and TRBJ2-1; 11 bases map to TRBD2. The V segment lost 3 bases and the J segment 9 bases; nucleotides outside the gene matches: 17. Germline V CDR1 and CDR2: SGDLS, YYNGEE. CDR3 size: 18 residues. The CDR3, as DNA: TGTGCCAGCAGCGCCCATTGGGAACTAGCGGGAGATACTGGTGAGCAGTTCTTC. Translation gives CASSAHWELAGDTGEQFF.

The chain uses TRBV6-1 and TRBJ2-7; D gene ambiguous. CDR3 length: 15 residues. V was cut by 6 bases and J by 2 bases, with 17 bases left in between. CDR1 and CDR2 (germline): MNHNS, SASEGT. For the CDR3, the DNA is TGTGCCAGCAGCCCCCAACCGACAACAACCTACGAGCAGTACTTC. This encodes CASSPQPTTTYEQYF.

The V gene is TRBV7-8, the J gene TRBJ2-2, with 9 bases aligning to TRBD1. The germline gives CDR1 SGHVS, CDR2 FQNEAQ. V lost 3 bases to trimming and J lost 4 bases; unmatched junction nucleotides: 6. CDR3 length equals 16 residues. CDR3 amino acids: CASSFAGTGSTGELFF. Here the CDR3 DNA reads TGTGCCAGCAGCTTCGCCGGGACAGGGAGCACCGGGGAGCTGTTTTTT.

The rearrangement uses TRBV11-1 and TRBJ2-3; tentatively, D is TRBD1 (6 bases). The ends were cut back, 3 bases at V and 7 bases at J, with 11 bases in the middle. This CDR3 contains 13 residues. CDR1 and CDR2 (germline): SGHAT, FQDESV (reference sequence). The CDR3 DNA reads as TGTGCCAGCAGCTTCCATCAGGGGTATACGCAGTATTTT. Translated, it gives CASSFHQGYTQYF.

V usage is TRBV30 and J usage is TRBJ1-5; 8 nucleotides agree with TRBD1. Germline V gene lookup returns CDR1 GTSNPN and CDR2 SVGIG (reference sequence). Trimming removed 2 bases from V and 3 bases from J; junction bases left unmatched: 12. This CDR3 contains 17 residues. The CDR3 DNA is TGTGCCTGGAGTCTACCACGGACAGGGTGGGTCAATCAGCCCCAGCATTTT. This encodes CAWSLPRTGWVNQPQHF.

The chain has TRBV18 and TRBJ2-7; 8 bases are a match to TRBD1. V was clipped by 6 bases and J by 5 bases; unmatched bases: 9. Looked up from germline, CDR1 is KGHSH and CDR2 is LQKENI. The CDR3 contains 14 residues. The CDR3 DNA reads TGTGCCAGCTCCCCCCGGGACAGGTCGCACGAGCAGTACTTC. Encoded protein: CASSPRDRSHEQYF.

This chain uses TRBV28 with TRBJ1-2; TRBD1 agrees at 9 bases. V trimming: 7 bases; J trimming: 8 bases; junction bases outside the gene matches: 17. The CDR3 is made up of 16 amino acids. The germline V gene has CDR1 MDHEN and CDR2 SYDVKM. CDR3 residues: CASTEGQGPIGRGYTF. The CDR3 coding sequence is TGTGCCAGCACGGAGGGACAGGGCCCGATCGGGAGAGGCTACACCTTC.

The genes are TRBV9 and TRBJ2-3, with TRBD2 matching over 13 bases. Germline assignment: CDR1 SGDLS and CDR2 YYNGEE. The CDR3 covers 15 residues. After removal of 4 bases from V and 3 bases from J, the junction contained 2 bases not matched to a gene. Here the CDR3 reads CASSQLAGGTDTQYF. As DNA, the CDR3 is TGTGCCAGCAGCCAACTAGCGGGAGGGACAGATACGCAGTATTTT.

CDR3 coding DNA: TGTGCCAGTAGTATTACGGGGGTACGACAGGGGGGCACTGAAGCTTTCTTT. Protein product: CASSITGVRQGGTEAFF. This rearrangement joins TRBV19 to TRBJ1-1; 9 bases match TRBD1. The CDR3 runs 17 residues. Trimming took 3 bases from V and 4 from J; bases not matched to a gene: 12. Germline CDR1 and CDR2: LNHDA and SQIVND (reference sequence).

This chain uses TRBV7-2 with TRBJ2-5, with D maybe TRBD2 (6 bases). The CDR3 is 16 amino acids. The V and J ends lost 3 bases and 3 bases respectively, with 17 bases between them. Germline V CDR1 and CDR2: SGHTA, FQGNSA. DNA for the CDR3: TGTGCCAGCAGCTTTATTGCCGCGGCGGGAAAAGAGACCCAGTACTTC. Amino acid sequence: CASSFIAAAGKETQYF.

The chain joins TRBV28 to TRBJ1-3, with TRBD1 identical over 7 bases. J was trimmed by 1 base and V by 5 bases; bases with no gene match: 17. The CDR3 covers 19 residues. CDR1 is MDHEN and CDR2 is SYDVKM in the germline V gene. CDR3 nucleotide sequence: TGTGCCAGCAGTCCTTACAGGGGATCCGGGAAAACATCTGGAAACACCATATATTTT. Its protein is CASSPYRGSGKTSGNTIYF.